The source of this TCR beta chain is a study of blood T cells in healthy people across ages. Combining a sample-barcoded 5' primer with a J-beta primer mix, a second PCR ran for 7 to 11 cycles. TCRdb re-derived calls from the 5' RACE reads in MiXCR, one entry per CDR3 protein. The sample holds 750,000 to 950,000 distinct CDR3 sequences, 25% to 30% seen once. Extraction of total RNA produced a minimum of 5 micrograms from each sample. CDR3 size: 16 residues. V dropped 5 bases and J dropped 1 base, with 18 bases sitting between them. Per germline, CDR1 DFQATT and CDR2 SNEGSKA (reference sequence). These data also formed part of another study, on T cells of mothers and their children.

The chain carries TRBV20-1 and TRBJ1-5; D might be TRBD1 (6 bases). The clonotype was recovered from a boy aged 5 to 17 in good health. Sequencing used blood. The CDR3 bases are TGCAGTGCTCCTGCCCAGGGGAAGTTGAGCAATCAGCCCCAGCATTTT. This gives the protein CSAPAQGKLSNQPQHF.